This T cell receptor beta chain was obtained from a study of PD-1 blockade in classical Hodgkin lymphoma. Study-wide results and limits: Complete responders' baseline diversity resembled that of newly diagnosed patients. Significant TCR diversity gains by C4D1 occurred in CD4+ but not CD8+ cells. Whatever underlies the repertoire differences (possibly disease activity or prior therapy) remains undefined.

The assay was immunoSEQ multiplex PCR, and TCRdb's table has in-frame clones only and misses some. The sample includes about 84,000 clones, 75% to 90% seen only once; the top ten take roughly a fifth. Following autologous stem cell transplantation, relapse occurred in every patient, and exposure to brentuximab vedotin varied. The V end was cut by 7 bases, the J end by 6 bases, with 18 bases between. Germline V gene data show CDR1 as MNHEY and CDR2 as SMNVEV (reference sequence). The length of the CDR3 is 14 residues. In its sample, this clone was seen a few times. Its antigen is unidentified. The sequences come from peripheral blood mononuclear cells (PBMCs), collected at baseline. The TCR was taken from a human donor with classical Hodgkin lymphoma. J is TRBJ1-2 and V is TRBV27; D possibly corresponds to TRBD1 (5 bases). The chain's CDR3 is CASMWLGGRDGYTF. The CDR3 bases are TGTGCCAGCATGTGGCTCGGGGGGAGGGATGGCTACACCTTC.